This T cell receptor beta chain comes out of a study of blood T cell repertoires in COVID-19. Study details: The United States, Italy and Spain supplied acute and convalescent COVID-19 samples. The cDNA or gDNA used as material had been derived from T cells, B-cell-depleted T cells, or PBMCs.

As originally analysed: Reference gene primer amplification yielded estimated nucleated cell counts. TCRdb's copy holds only in-frame clones and misses some; the assay was immunoSEQ multiplex PCR. V, J and clone size were drawn from that table, and D and trimming were deduced from the DNA. Of roughly 28,000 clones in the sample, around four fifths were seen once. Germline CDR1 is SGHDN and CDR2 is FVKESK. J was trimmed by 6 bases and V by 2 bases; bases with no gene match: 9. The CDR3 loop spans 15 amino acids. This clone has only a few counts. V is TRBV14 and J is TRBJ2-7; 8 bases match TRBD1. The receptor was isolated from a woman aged 70-85 years with active or convalescent COVID-19. Sequenced sample: peripheral blood. The CDR3 region is CASSQLGQGNPEQYF. CDR3 nucleotides: TGTGCCAGCAGCCAACTAGGACAGGGTAATCCCGAGCAGTACTTC.